This TCR beta chain was sequenced in a study of blood T cells in healthy people across ages. Study conclusions and caveats: Across samples, TCR beta diversity tracked strongly with naive T cell percentage. PBMCs went unsorted, and a conclusive naive versus antigen-experienced comparison was therefore prevented.

Next came a second PCR, run for about 6 to 12 cycles, which used a sample-barcoded 5' primer along with a J-beta primer mix. TCRdb ran MiXCR on the 5' RACE reads and lists one entry per CDR3 protein. The sample shows some 1.8 million distinct CDR3 sequences, approximately 39% of them seen only once. The table lists this clonotype with a few counts. Antigen: not known. The CDR3 sequence is 14 residues long. V dropped 2 bases and J dropped 6 bases, with 14 bases sitting between them. Germline V gene sequence: CDR1 DFQATT, CDR2 SNEGSKA (reference sequence). Donation came from healthy Caucasian individuals in Russia who were aged roughly 6 to 95.

The rearrangement joins TRBV20-1 to TRBJ2-1; the D gene is possibly TRBD1 (6 bases). This TCR was recovered from a human donor in good health. Sample: blood. CDR3 in DNA: TGCAGTGCTAGACATGACAAGGGGGTCAATGAGCAGTTCTTC. It is translated as CSARHDKGVNEQFF.